These 15 T cell receptor beta chains were all obtained from the same sample, sequenced in a study of molecular identifiers for immune sequencing clone quantification. TCRdb ran MiXCR on the PCR reads and lists one entry per CDR3 protein. The sample has tens of thousands of distinct CDR3 sequences; around a fifth are singletons. Sequencing used naive CD8+ T cells from blood, with Jurkat cell RNA spiked in. Subset indicated: FACS-sorted CD8+CD4-CCR7+CD45RA+ naive T cells. The receptors were sampled from a human donor in good health. Some libraries in this study had Jurkat cell RNA spiked in.

This clonotype showed up many times. The CDR3 reads CASSSHPGPSAYEQYF. CDR3 sequence (DNA): TGTGCCAGCAGCTCCCACCCGGGACCGTCTGCCTACGAGCAGTACTTC. The chain carries TRBV7-6 and TRBJ2-7; TRBD1 or TRBD2 may be the D gene (5 bases each). Between the trimmed V and J ends, which lost 4 bases and 2 bases, there was a span of 18 bases. In germline, CDR1 is SGHVS, CDR2 FNYEAQ. CDR3 size: 16 residues.

The table lists this clonotype with many counts. The chain couples TRBV19 to TRBJ1-5; 7 bases are a match to TRBD1. V lost 7 bases and J lost 5; bases outside the gene matches: 8. The germline V gene has CDR1 LNHDA and CDR2 SQIVND (reference sequence). The CDR3 totals 14 residues. For the CDR3, the DNA is TGTGCCAGTACCAGGGGGGGATGGGATCAGCCCCAGCATTTT. Protein: CASTRGGWDQPQHF.

The table lists this clonotype with many counts. The chain links TRBV19 to TRBJ2-7, with unresolved D. Germline lookup yields CDR1 LNHDA and CDR2 SQIVND (reference sequence). Trimming cost V 5 bases and J 3 bases, with 11 bases left between them. The CDR3 contains 13 residues. CDR3 loop: CASSPGADYEQYF. CDR3 nucleotides: TGTGCCAGTAGTCCCGGAGCCGACTACGAGCAGTACTTC. The complete variable domain, with remaining parts taken from reference TRBV19 and TRBJ2-7, reads DGGITQSPKYLFRKEGQNVTLSCEQNLNHDAMYWYRQDPGQGLRLIYYSQIVNDFQKGDIAEGYSVSREKKESFPLTVTSAQKNPTAFYLCASSPGADYEQYFGPGTRLTVT.

This clonotype occurred many times. V and J are TRBV5-1 and TRBJ2-7, with D perhaps TRBD1 (6 bases). V lost 2 bases and J 2 bases, leaving 11 bases between the germline ends. Per germline, CDR1 SGHRS and CDR2 YFSETQ. There are 14 residues in the CDR3. The CDR3 here is CASSFTGQTYEQYF. In nucleotides, the CDR3 is TGCGCCAGCAGCTTTACCGGACAGACCTACGAGCAGTACTTC.

The sample holds many counts of this clonotype. This rearrangement joins TRBV6-5 to TRBJ2-7; 11 nucleotides match TRBD2. The CDR3 has 19 residues. Germline assignment: CDR1 MNHEY and CDR2 SVGAGI. V dropped 6 bases and J dropped 5; count of bases not matched to a gene: 21. CDR3 bases: TGTGCCAGCAGCGACCGACCCGGGACTAGCGGCCTATTTGGGGACGAGCAGTACTTC. Its translation is CASSDRPGTSGLFGDEQYF.

This clonotype has a count of ten or more. This chain joins TRBV10-3 and TRBJ2-3; TRBD2 might be the D (5 bases). V was clipped by 5 bases and J by 1 base, with 13 bases between them. Germline values: CDR1 ENHRY, CDR2 SYGVKD. This CDR3 comprises 15 residues. The CDR3 loop is CAISYSEEGTDTQYF. CDR3 in DNA: TGTGCCATCAGTTATAGCGAGGAAGGCACAGATACGCAGTATTTT.

The rearrangement uses TRBV7-2 and TRBJ2-7; the D gene is possibly TRBD1 (6 bases). CDR1 is SGHTA, CDR2 FQGNSA, per germline. V shed 4 bases and J shed 0 bases, with 10 bases lying between them. The CDR3 spans 14 residues. The CDR3 DNA reads TGTGCCAGCAGCTCAGGGGATTCCTCCTACGAGCAGTACTTC. Translated, it gives CASSSGDSSYEQYF.

The chain combines TRBV19 with TRBJ2-7; D tentatively reads TRBD1 or TRBD2 (6 bases each). This CDR3 contains 13 residues. Germline CDR1 is LNHDA and CDR2 is SQIVND (reference sequence). V was clipped by 5 bases and J by 5 bases, with 13 bases between them. The CDR3 DNA is TGTGCCAGTAGTGCGGGACACCATAACGAGCAGTACTTC. Translating gives CASSAGHHNEQYF.

This clonotype was picked up many times. The chain uses TRBV3-1 and TRBJ2-2, with D possibly being TRBD2 (6 bases). CDR3 length: 17 amino acids. V shed 5 bases and J shed 3 bases, with 19 bases lying between them. CDR1 is LGHDT, CDR2 YNNKEL, per germline (reference sequence). CDR3 DNA: TGTGCCAGCAGCGCCCCGACTAGGGGAAGGTACACCGGGGAGCTGTTTTTT. This gives the protein CASSAPTRGRYTGELFF.

In its sample, this clonotype was seen once. The rearrangement joins TRBV9 to TRBJ2-3; D unresolved. The CDR3 has 14 amino acids. V shed 3 bases and J shed 7 bases, with 15 bases lying between them. The germline gives CDR1 SGDLS, CDR2 YYNGEE. CDR3 loop: CASSGPHAPNTQYF. Here the CDR3 DNA reads TGTGCCAGCAGCGGCCCTCATGCCCCAAATACGCAGTATTTT.

This clonotype was counted ten times or more. The CDR3 DNA is TGCGCCAGCAGCCAAACGACGGATCCTGGAAACACCATATATTTT. Protein product: CASSQTTDPGNTIYF. The chain uses TRBV4-3 and TRBJ1-3; D remains ambiguous. The germline V gene has CDR1 LGHNA and CDR2 YSLEER. The CDR3 runs 15 residues. V lost 2 bases and J lost 2, with 10 bases in between.

On this clonotype: This may arise from a read error, as a much more abundant clone is one base away. The V and J genes are TRBV7-2 and TRBJ2-3, with a weak D call TRBD2 (7 bases). Germline-derived CDR1 and CDR2 are SGHTA and FQGNSA. V shed 5 bases and J shed 3 bases, with 18 bases lying between them. The CDR3 has 16 residues. Here the CDR3 DNA reads TGTGCCAGCAGCAACCTGGTGGGGGGGCGTACAGATACGCAGTATTTT. Amino acids: CASSNLVGGRTDTQYF.

The sample holds many counts of this clonotype. The CDR3 bases are TGTGCTAGTGGTTTTAACTTAAGGGGATGGGTTGAAGCTTTCTTT. Its protein product is CASGFNLRGWVEAFF. This chain links TRBV12-5 with TRBJ1-1; maybe TRBD1 (5 bases). From germline, CDR1 is LGHNT and CDR2 FRNRAP. V lost 3 bases and J lost 7, with 18 bases in between. The CDR3 runs to 15 residues.

The rearrangement joins TRBV9 to TRBJ1-3; no firm D call. CDR1 is SGDLS, CDR2 YYNGEE, per germline. Trimming removed 7 bases at V and 0 bases at J, with 17 bases between. The CDR3 sequence is 16 residues long. As DNA, the CDR3 is TGTGCCAGCGGCATAGGAGGAGGGTACTCTGGAAACACCATATATTTT. This translates into CASGIGGGYSGNTIYF.

Note on this clonotype: This sequence may be a read error, since a much larger clone differs from it by one base. The rearrangement uses TRBV12-3 or TRBV12-4 and TRBJ2-1; D may be TRBD1 (6 bases). CDR3 length equals 11 residues. Between the trimmed V and J ends, which lost 7 bases and 13 bases, there was a span of 14 bases. The CDR3 nucleotides read TGTGCCAGCAAGAGCCGACAGGTCCAGTTCTTC. This codes for CASKSRQVQFF.